This T cell receptor (beta chain) was identified during a study of CD8+ T cells in alopecia areata (dated by TCRdb to 2016 to 2019). Study-wide context: In both human patients and the C3H/HeJ mouse model, the study applied high-throughput TCRbeta sequencing to look at T cell clonal expansion in alopecia areata. RNA was extracted with the PAXgene miRNA kit for fixed scalp, the miRNeasy kit for PBMCs, and the RNeasy kit for mouse skin. immunoSEQ multiplex PCR using 35 Vbeta forward primers and 13 Jbeta reverse primers was used to amplify TCRbeta CDR3 regions. Scalp clonality was compared among normal scalp (n=4), patchy alopecia areata scalp (n=8), and alopecia totalis/universalis scalp (n=8). Scalp tissue and sorted CD4+ and CD8+ peripheral blood T cells from patchy and totalis/universalis alopecia areata patients and from healthy controls were covered by human TCRbeta sequencing. Overall results and qualifications from the work: Lesional scalp, especially in alopecia totalis/universalis, showed higher clonality and more expanded CD8+ clones than normal scalp, suggesting antigenic drive. Compared with mice, TCR sequences shared between patients were less clear, possibly partly because of HLA diversity across the patient population. Scalp TCR repertoire analysis is complicated because resident alphabeta T cells in normal human skin are also sequenced, whereas mouse skin is dominated by gammadelta T cells.

V is trimmed back by 7 bases and J by 6 bases, and the junction contains 16 bases that no gene match accounts for. Via the germline V gene, CDR1 is SNHLY and CDR2 FYNNEI. The CDR3 measures 16 amino acids from cysteine to phenylalanine. Only CDR3 DNA remains: 48 bases, in frame from the first base. In the case of this clone: This clone's antigen is unknown. Per-base quality was not reported, and no clone a single base away is much larger than it.

Libraries came from the immunoSEQ multiplex PCR assay. RNA was extracted from all samples and reverse transcribed into cDNA, which served as template for TCR sequencing. SuperScript III was used for first-strand cDNA synthesis, primed with a 2:1 mix of oligo-dT and random hexamers. A synthetic immune receptor repertoire was used to measure amplification bias, and any remaining bias was corrected computationally. In the paper's pipeline: After raw reads were preprocessed to remove errors, the CDR3 was defined following IMGT conventions as running from the conserved cysteine to phenylalanine. To get clonality, Shannon entropy was normalized by log2 of the number of productive unique TCRs and the result was subtracted from 1. Whether each scalp clone was CD4 or CD8 was inferred by checking scalp TCRbeta sequences against the CD4 and CD8 repertoires from sorted blood. Imported from immuneACCESS, the table was reduced by TCRdb to in-frame sequences with V and J called. These copies leave out some clones; in studies compared against another copy, an unresolved V gene accounts for under half, and the cause of the remainder is not known. The DNA was the basis for D and trimming; V, J and clone size are from that table. The sample records 120,000 to 150,000 clones, 62% of which are singletons. Around 34% of the sample is held by the ten biggest clonotypes.

After PBMCs were isolated by density centrifugation and stained for CD3, CD4 and CD8, a FACSAria was used to sort CD4+ and CD8+ T cells. Scalp biopsies and blood samples were obtained from unaffected controls. This receptor chain uses TRBV2 and TRBJ2-7; 9 bases in between match TRBD2. Input material: CD8+ T cells sorted from blood. The sequence was collected from a human donor in good health. The CDR3 amino acid sequence is: CASKDQGGLATAEQYF. The sequenced DNA: TGTGCCAGCAAAGACCAGGGGGGACTAGCCACGGCCGAGCAGTACTTC.